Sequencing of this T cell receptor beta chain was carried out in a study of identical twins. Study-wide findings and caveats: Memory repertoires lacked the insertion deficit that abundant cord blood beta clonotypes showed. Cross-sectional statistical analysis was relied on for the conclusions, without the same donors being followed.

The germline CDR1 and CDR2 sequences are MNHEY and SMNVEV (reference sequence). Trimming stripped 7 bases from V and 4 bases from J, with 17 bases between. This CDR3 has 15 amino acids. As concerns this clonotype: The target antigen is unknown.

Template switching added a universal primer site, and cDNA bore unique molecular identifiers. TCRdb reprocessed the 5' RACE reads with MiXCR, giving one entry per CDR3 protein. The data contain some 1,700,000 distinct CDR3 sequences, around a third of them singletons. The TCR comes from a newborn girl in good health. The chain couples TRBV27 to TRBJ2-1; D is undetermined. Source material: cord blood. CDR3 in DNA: TGTGCCAGCAAAGAGTCCCACCCCTTTTACAATGAGCAGTTCTTC. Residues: CASKESHPFYNEQFF.